The 23 T cell receptor beta chains reported below all come from one sample, sequenced in a study of persistence of HIV-infected CD4 T cells. Cells were stimulated with CMV-infected fibroblast lysates at around 9.1 ug/mL. CD4+ T cells upregulating both CD40 ligand and CD69 were sorted as responding cells. Antigens of these TCRs are unknown. The libraries were made with immunoSEQ version 4 in survey mode. Method: immunoSEQ multiplex PCR; TCRdb's copy keeps in-frame clones and lacks some. In the table there are about 20,000 clones, approximately 80% of which are singletons. The sample consisted of CD4+ T cells sorted from PBMCs after 18-hour stimulation, taken from a patient who received antiretroviral therapy. The receptors come from an adult man with HIV who was CMV-seropositive.

The gene calls are TRBV1 and TRBJ1-5; the table's D gene call, TRBD1, was not cross checked with the DNA. TRBV1 is tagged as a pseudogene. The CDR3 has 21 residues. As DNA, the CDR3 is TGCACCAGCAGCCAAGAGCGATATACTTATCAGGGGGTCTTTAGCAATCAGCCCCAGCATTTT. It codes for CTSSQERYTYQGVFSNQPQHF.

This clone was recorded only once. This chain uses TRBV6-2 or TRBV6-3 with TRBJ2-2; TRBD1 might be the D (6 bases). V was trimmed by 2 bases and J by 5 bases, leaving 9 bases between them. Per germline, CDR1 MNHEY and CDR2 SVGEGT. This CDR3 region has 14 residues. The CDR3 sequence is CASSYTGQTGELFF. CDR3 sequence (DNA): TGTGCCAGCAGTTACACAGGGCAGACCGGGGAGCTGTTTTTT.

CDR3 sequence: CASSYTQGTGELFF. In nucleotides, the CDR3 is TGTGCCAGCAGTTACACGCAGGGGACCGGGGAGCTGTTTTTT. The chain combines TRBV6-6 with TRBJ2-2, with a possible D match to TRBD1 (6 bases). V dropped 2 bases and J dropped 5 bases, with 9 bases sitting between them. CDR3 size: 14 residues. CDR1 is MNHNY and CDR2 is SVGAGI in the germline V gene (reference sequence).

J is TRBJ1-2 and V is TRBV5-1; 9 nucleotides line up with TRBD1. The ends lost 4 bases at V and 6 bases at J; junction bases unmatched: 4. Germline V gene lookup returns CDR1 SGHRS and CDR2 YFSETQ. The CDR3 is made up of 13 amino acids. The CDR3 spells CASSPRQGDGYTF. The CDR3 DNA is TGCGCCAGCAGCCCCAGACAGGGGGATGGCTACACCTTC.

V and J are TRBV4-1 and TRBJ1-2; D is ambiguous. V dropped 0 bases and J dropped 2 bases, with 10 bases sitting between them. The CDR3 covers 15 residues. Germline-derived CDR1 and CDR2 are MGHRA and YSYEKL. The CDR3 reads CASSQDTRKNYGYTF. CDR3 sequence (DNA): TGCGCCAGCAGCCAAGATACCAGGAAAAACTATGGCTACACCTTC.

CDR3 nucleotides: TGTGCCTGGAGTTCCCTAGCGACGAACACCGGGGAGCTGTTTTTT. Amino acid sequence: CAWSSLATNTGELFF. The J gene is TRBJ2-2, the V gene TRBV30, with D maybe TRBD2 (6 bases). V was cut by 2 bases and J by 0 bases, with 10 bases left in between. The CDR3 is 15 residues long. Germline values: CDR1 GTSNPN, CDR2 SVGIG (reference sequence).

The rearrangement links TRBV6-5 to TRBJ1-2; 8 bases are a match to TRBD1. The CDR3 loop spans 12 amino acids. V lost 9 bases and J lost 12; bases outside the gene matches: 12. Germline-derived CDR1 and CDR2 are MNHEY and SVGAGI. CDR3 sequence reads: CASGTGRVEDTF. The CDR3 nucleotides read TGTGCCAGTGGGACAGGAAGAGTAGAGGACACCTTC.

There are a few counts of this clone. The chain combines TRBV28 with TRBJ1-2; D may be TRBD1 (5 bases). V was clipped by 6 bases and J by 0 bases, with 14 bases between them. This CDR3 is built from 15 residues. Germline CDR1 MDHEN, CDR2 SYDVKM. Here the CDR3 DNA reads TGTGCCAGCAGAGACCGACAGTCTGCTAACTATGGCTACACCTTC. It translates to CASRDRQSANYGYTF.

The rearrangement links TRBV11-3 to TRBJ1-1; D is uncertain. Per the germline V gene, CDR1 is SGHNT and CDR2 is YENEEA. V lost 1 base and J lost 2, with 5 bases in between. This CDR3 contains 13 residues. CDR3 sequence (DNA): TGTGCCAGCAGCTTAGGTCAAAACACTGAAGCTTTCTTT. Amino acid sequence: CASSLGQNTEAFF.

The gene calls are TRBV6-5 and TRBJ2-1; no clear D gene. This CDR3 spans 15 amino acids. Germline CDR1 MNHEY, CDR2 SVGAGI. V was shortened by 7 bases and J by 0 bases, with 13 bases between the two germline ends. CDR3 bases: TGTGCCAGCAAAATAAGGGCAAGCTCCTACAATGAGCAGTTCTTC. Its translation is CASKIRASSYNEQFF.

The rearrangement joins TRBV5-1 to TRBJ1-2; tentative D call: TRBD1 (6 bases). Trimming took 6 bases from V and 4 from J, leaving 19 bases between them. This CDR3 comprises 15 residues. Per germline, CDR1 SGHRS and CDR2 YFSETQ. The CDR3 nucleotides are TGCGCCAGCACCCTTGGGTCAGGGGCCGGCTATGGCTACACCTTC. Encoded protein: CASTLGSGAGYGYTF. Based on the CDR3 plus reference TRBV5-1 and TRBJ1-2, the full variable domain is KAGVTQTPRYLIKTRGQQVTLSCSPISGHRSVSWYQQTPGQGLQFLFEYFSETQRNKGNFPGRFSGRQFSNSRSEMNVSTLELGDSALYLCASTLGSGAGYGYTFGSGTRLTVV.

The chain couples TRBV5-4 to TRBJ2-2, with 7 bases aligning to TRBD1. The germline V gene has CDR1 SGHNT and CDR2 YYREEE (reference sequence). The junction had 3 bases not matched to a gene; V was cut back by 3 bases and J by 4 bases. The CDR3 is 14 amino acids. CDR3 sequence reads: CASSSGQTTGELFF. Written as DNA, the CDR3 is TGTGCCAGCAGCTCGGGACAGACCACCGGGGAGCTGTTTTTT.

CDR3 coding DNA: TGTGCCAGCAGTGAATATAATGGAGCAACTAATGAAAAACTGTTTTTT. The encoded protein is CASSEYNGATNEKLFF. The chain has TRBV25-1 and TRBJ1-4; no reliable D call. CDR3 length: 16 amino acids. With 0 bases removed from V and 0 bases from J, the gap between germline ends came to 8 bases. Germline CDR1 reads MGHDK; CDR2 reads SYGVNS.

The sample holds a few counts of this clone. The chain joins TRBV2 to TRBJ1-6; possibly TRBD1 for D (5 bases). There are 13 residues in the CDR3. Per germline, CDR1 SNHLY and CDR2 FYNNEI. V lost 7 bases and J 5 bases, leaving 9 bases between the germline ends. CDR3 coding DNA: TGTGCCAGCACAGGGCGAGATAATTCACCCCTCCACTTT. Residues: CASTGRDNSPLHF.

The chain recombines TRBV6-5 with TRBJ2-4, with TRBD1 as a possible D gene (5 bases). The CDR3 consists of 13 residues. CDR1 and CDR2 from the germline V gene are MNHEY and SVGAGI. Trimming removed 4 bases at V and 7 bases at J, with 11 bases between. CDR3: CASSSPGYNIQYF. CDR3 nucleotides: TGTGCCAGCAGTTCGCCAGGGTATAACATTCAGTACTTC.

This chain joins TRBV2 and TRBJ2-7; D unresolved. The CDR3 covers 11 residues. Germline V gene sequence: CDR1 SNHLY, CDR2 FYNNEI. Trimming took off 4 bases at V and 5 bases at J, with 6 bases between the two ends. CDR3 loop: CASSGVNEQYF. The CDR3 DNA reads TGTGCCAGCAGTGGAGTCAACGAGCAGTACTTC. Together with reference TRBV2 and TRBJ2-7, the CDR3 gives the full variable domain: EPEVTQTPSHQVTQMGQEVILRCVPISNHLYFYWYRQILGQKVEFLVSFYNNEISEKSEIFDDQFSVERPDGSNFTLKIRSTKLEDSAMYFCASSGVNEQYFGPGTRLTVT.

This chain uses TRBV16 with TRBJ1-2, with TRBD1 identical over 8 bases. The CDR3 is 17 residues long. Germline trimming cut 3 bases from V and 8 bases from J; bases unmatched to any gene: 17. Germline CDR1 reads KGHSY; CDR2 reads FQNENV. The CDR3 loop reads CASSQSRTGLPGLGYTF. DNA for the CDR3: TGTGCCAGCAGCCAGTCGAGGACAGGGCTGCCAGGACTAGGCTACACCTTC.

The chain carries TRBV7-8 and TRBJ2-2; TRBD1 matches at 7 bases. This CDR3 has 15 amino acids. Germline V CDR1 and CDR2: SGHVS, FQNEAQ. The J segment lost 0 bases and the V segment lost 6 bases, leaving 4 bases of the junction unmatched. The CDR3 DNA reads as TGTGCCAGCAGTTTGACAGGGTCGAACACCGGGGAGCTGTTTTTT. Its translation is CASSLTGSNTGELFF.

The chain combines TRBV24-1 with TRBJ2-2, with 8 bases matching TRBD2. Germline V gene lookup returns CDR1 KGHDR and CDR2 SFDVKD. There are 13 residues in the CDR3. The ends lost 7 bases at V and 4 bases at J; junction bases unmatched: 1. The CDR3 DNA is TGTGCCACCAGCCGGGGGGGCACCGGGGAGCTGTTTTTT. Protein: CATSRGGTGELFF.

The chain carries TRBV7-9 and TRBJ1-6; D might be TRBD1 (5 bases). The CDR3 has 15 amino acids. The V gene lost 3 bases and the J gene lost 7 bases, with 13 bases spanning the gap. Germline V gene data show CDR1 as SEHNR and CDR2 as FQNEAQ (reference sequence). The DNA for the CDR3 is TGTGCCAGCAGCTTTGACAGCCTCTTAAATTCACCCCTCCACTTT. It yields the protein CASSFDSLLNSPLHF.

CDR3 loop: CASSKLQGTVFGEQYF. In DNA form, the CDR3 reads TGTGCCAGCAGCAAACTACAGGGAACGGTTTTTGGCGAGCAGTACTTC. The rearrangement uses TRBV9 and TRBJ2-7, with a tentative D call TRBD1 (6 bases). CDR3 length: 16 residues. V was trimmed by 4 bases and J by 6 bases, leaving 23 bases between them. Germline CDR1 and CDR2: SGDLS and YYNGEE. Combining the CDR3 with reference TRBV9 and TRBJ2-7 gives the whole variable domain DSGVTQTPKHLITATGQRVTLRCSPRSGDLSVYWYQQSLDQGLQFLIQYYNGEERAKGNILERFSAQQFPDLHSELNLSSLELGDSALYFCASSKLQGTVFGEQYFGPGTRLTVT.

The V gene is TRBV29-1, the J gene TRBJ1-1; no clear D gene. CDR3 length equals 13 residues. Germline V CDR1 and CDR2: SQVTM, ANQGSEA. Between the trimmed V and J ends, which lost 4 bases and 7 bases, there was a span of 16 bases. CDR3 loop: CSVGGSLMDEAFF. CDR3 nucleotides: TGCAGCGTTGGGGGAAGCCTAATGGATGAAGCTTTCTTT.

V and J are TRBV25-1 and TRBJ1-4, with D possibly being TRBD1 (5 bases). The ends were cut back, 3 bases at V and 8 bases at J, with 13 bases in the middle. The CDR3 totals 14 residues. CDR1 is MGHDK, CDR2 SYGVNS, per germline. The CDR3 nucleotides read TGTGCCAGCAGTGAGAGGCAGGGTGGGGAAAAACTGTTTTTT. It codes for CASSERQGGEKLFF.